This T cell receptor beta chain derives from a study of blood T cell repertoires in COVID-19. The wider study: Researchers got acute and convalescent COVID-19 samples from the United States, Italy and Spain. The cDNA or gDNA used as material had been derived from T cells, B-cell-depleted T cells, or PBMCs.

Authors' processing steps: Estimation of nucleated cell counts relied on the amplification of reference gene primers. Only in-frame clones appear in the TCRdb table, and some are missing; sequencing was by immunoSEQ multiplex PCR. V and J calls and clone size follow that table, whereas D and trimming were derived from the DNA. The sample shows 60,000 to 75,000 clones, approximately 86% of them seen only once. CDR1 and CDR2 (germline): MNHEY, SVGAGI. V shed 6 bases, J shed 5 bases, and the junction held 2 bases outside the gene matches. The CDR3 has 12 residues. The chain has TRBV6-5 and TRBJ2-7; 9 nucleotides match TRBD1. Sequencing was carried out using peripheral blood. This receptor was taken from a woman aged 60-75 years with acute or convalescent COVID-19. The CDR3 reads CASRRTGDEQYF. The CDR3 bases are TGTGCCAGCAGAAGGACAGGGGACGAGCAGTACTTC.